The 26 T cell receptor beta chains below were found in one sample sequenced in a study of blood T cells in healthy people across ages. A J-beta primer mix and a sample-barcoded 5' primer were used in a second PCR of about 7 to 12 cycles. TCRdb reanalysed the 5' RACE reads using MiXCR and keeps one entry per CDR3 protein. The table shows around 1,900,000 distinct CDR3 sequences, with about two fifths occurring only once. The sample consisted of blood. All receptors come from a human donor in good health.

This clonotype has a count of ten or more. The chain has TRBV4-1 and TRBJ1-5; 7 bases align to TRBD1. Germline V CDR1 and CDR2: MGHRA, YSYEKL. This CDR3 is 14 amino acids long. The V and J ends lost 4 bases and 5 bases, in that order; junction bases with no gene match: 5. CDR3 protein: CASSPQGGDQPQHF. DNA of the CDR3: TGCGCCAGCAGCCCCCAGGGGGGCGATCAGCCCCAGCATTTT.

This clonotype was counted between two and nine times. The chain has TRBV7-2 and TRBJ2-1, with 10 bases matching TRBD1. V dropped 5 bases and J dropped 3; count of bases not matched to a gene: 7. The CDR3 spans 16 residues. In germline, CDR1 is SGHTA, CDR2 FQGNSA. The CDR3 DNA is TGTGCCAGCAGCACGTCCGGGACAGGGGTCTACAATGAGCAGTTCTTC. Amino acids: CASSTSGTGVYNEQFF.

The rearrangement uses TRBV29-1 and TRBJ2-7; no reliable D call. CDR1 is SQVTM, CDR2 ANQGSEA, per germline. This CDR3 spans 12 amino acids. Between the trimmed V and J ends, which lost 7 bases and 2 bases, there was a span of 12 bases. The chain's CDR3 is CSAAVGAYEQYF. The CDR3 DNA reads as TGCAGCGCCGCGGTGGGTGCCTACGAGCAGTACTTC.

This clonotype was found a few times. The chain uses TRBV29-1 and TRBJ2-1; tentatively, D is TRBD1 (7 bases). V was cut by 8 bases and J by 4 bases, with 18 bases left in between. Germline CDR1 and CDR2: SQVTM and ANQGSEA. CDR3 size: 14 residues. This CDR3 reads CSIRQGGSYNEQFF. CDR3 nucleotide sequence: TGCAGCATAAGGCAGGGGGGCTCATACAATGAGCAGTTCTTC.

In nucleotides, the CDR3 is TGTGCCAGCAGCTTAAATCAGGGGGCTTACGAGCAGTACTTC. This gives the protein CASSLNQGAYEQYF. The chain recombines TRBV7-2 with TRBJ2-7; 8 nucleotides agree with TRBD1. The CDR3 totals 14 residues. The germline CDR1 and CDR2 sequences are SGHTA and FQGNSA. The V and J ends lost 2 bases and 4 bases, in that order; junction bases with no gene match: 4.

Note on this clonotype: A read error may produce the germline difference seen at one junction end. The V call is TRBV3-1, the J call TRBJ1-2; possible D gene TRBD1, 5 bases. This CDR3 contains 15 residues. Germline lookup yields CDR1 LGHDT and CDR2 YNNKEL (reference sequence). The CDR3 nucleotides read TGTGCCAGCAGCCAAGTACAGGTTCTAAACTACGGCTACACCTTC. It is translated as CASSQVQVLNYGYTF.

This clonotype turned up a few times. The J gene is TRBJ1-1, the V gene TRBV4-1; D remains unclear. The germline V gene encodes CDR1 MGHRA and CDR2 YSYEKL. This CDR3 spans 15 amino acids. V was cut by 0 bases and J by 5 bases, with 13 bases left in between. CDR3 in amino acids: CASSQDGTEQTEAFF. The DNA of the CDR3 is TGCGCCAGCAGCCAAGATGGAACGGAGCAAACTGAAGCTTTCTTT.

This rearrangement joins TRBV19 to TRBJ1-2, with 10 bases aligning to TRBD1. Germline trimming cut 6 bases from V and 4 bases from J; bases unmatched to any gene: 8. Looked up from germline, CDR1 is LNHDA and CDR2 is SQIVND (reference sequence). The length of the CDR3 is 15 residues. CDR3 residues: CASRTGGGRSYGYTF. In nucleotides, the CDR3 is TGTGCCAGTAGGACAGGGGGCGGCCGATCCTATGGCTACACCTTC.

In this sample, this clonotype turned up a few times. The chain uses TRBV6-4 and TRBJ2-3; no clear D gene. CDR1 is MRHNA, CDR2 SNTAGT, per germline. The CDR3 sequence is 15 residues long. V lost 2 bases and J lost 2, with 11 bases in between. The CDR3 spells CASSDIGSDTDTQYF. CDR3 coding DNA: TGTGCCAGCAGTGACATAGGAAGTGACACAGATACGCAGTATTTT.

There are a few counts of this clonotype. This chain uses TRBV5-1 with TRBJ2-3, with 8 bases that match TRBD1. Germline V gene lookup returns CDR1 SGHRS and CDR2 YFSETQ. The CDR3 totals 16 residues. V lost 0 bases to trimming and J lost 3 bases; unmatched junction nucleotides: 6. The DNA for the CDR3 is TGCGCCAGCAGCTTGGCCGAGACAGGGGAAACAGATACGCAGTATTTT. Residues: CASSLAETGETDTQYF. The complete variable domain, with remaining parts taken from reference TRBV5-1 and TRBJ2-3, reads KAGVTQTPRYLIKTRGQQVTLSCSPISGHRSVSWYQQTPGQGLQFLFEYFSETQRNKGNFPGRFSGRQFSNSRSEMNVSTLELGDSALYLCASSLAETGETDTQYFGPGTRLTVL.

The rearrangement uses TRBV11-1 and TRBJ2-3; a weak D match, TRBD2 (6 bases). Germline V gives CDR1 SGHAT, CDR2 FQDESV (reference sequence). CDR3 length: 15 residues. V was cut by 5 bases and J by 0 bases, with 12 bases left in between. In DNA form, the CDR3 reads TGTGCCAGCAGCAACGAGGGAGGTAGCACAGATACGCAGTATTTT. Its protein is CASSNEGGSTDTQYF.

The chain is built from TRBV27 and TRBJ1-1, with 8 bases aligning to TRBD1. Unmatched junction bases numbered 7, after V lost 6 bases and J lost 1 base. The CDR3 is made up of 15 amino acids. CDR1 and CDR2 from the germline V gene are MNHEY and SMNVEV (reference sequence). DNA of the CDR3: TGTGCCAGCAGCCCCGGACAGGGAGAGAACACTGAAGCTTTCTTT. Amino acid sequence: CASSPGQGENTEAFF.

In this sample, this clonotype turned up a few times. This chain joins TRBV4-1 and TRBJ2-7; weak D call: TRBD1 (6 bases). The CDR3 length is 19 residues. The V end lost 3 bases, the J end lost 4 bases, and 28 bases lay between the germline ends. Germline loops: CDR1 MGHRA, CDR2 YSYEKL. The CDR3 region has the DNA TGCGCCAGCAGCCAGCAACCCAACCTGGGGGCGGCGCAGGTTTACGAGCAGTACTTC. Translating gives CASSQQPNLGAAQVYEQYF.

The chain uses TRBV29-1 and TRBJ1-1; 7 bases align to TRBD1. The CDR3 sequence is 14 residues long. Germline CDR1 is SQVTM and CDR2 is ANQGSEA. V lost 5 bases and J lost 3; bases outside the gene matches: 9. CDR3 sequence: CSVSKTGLYTEAFF. In DNA form, the CDR3 reads TGCAGCGTTTCCAAGACAGGGTTATACACTGAAGCTTTCTTT.

In the case of this clonotype: Germline is not matched at one junction end, which may reflect a read error. The rearrangement joins TRBV7-8 to TRBJ2-1; 8 nucleotides line up with TRBD2. The CDR3 spans 16 residues. Looked up from germline, CDR1 is SGHVS and CDR2 is FQNEAQ. The CDR3 sequence: CASSQPYSGAYNGQFF. The CDR3 DNA reads as TGTGCCAGCAGCCAACCGTATAGCGGGGCCTACAATGGGCAGTTCTTC.

In its sample, this clonotype was seen a few times. This sequence joins TRBV29-1 and TRBJ1-1, with D perhaps matching TRBD1 (6 bases). V dropped 4 bases and J dropped 10 bases, with 25 bases sitting between them. CDR1 SQVTM and CDR2 ANQGSEA come from the germline V gene. This CDR3 is 15 amino acids long. CDR3 residues: CSVVYVRDRPRGAFF. In nucleotides, the CDR3 is TGCAGCGTTGTTTACGTTCGCGACAGGCCTCGGGGAGCTTTCTTT.

This clonotype was observed a single time. The chain links TRBV2 to TRBJ1-2; a weak D match, TRBD1 (5 bases). The CDR3 is 16 residues long. Germline CDR1 is SNHLY and CDR2 is FYNNEI. Trimming removed 7 bases at V and 11 bases at J, with 29 bases between. CDR3 loop: CASNPQGLTMALQYTF. The CDR3 nucleotides read TGTGCCAGCAACCCGCAGGGCTTAACTATGGCCCTACAATACACCTTC.

The rearrangement links TRBV20-1 to TRBJ1-1; D uncertain. Germline V gives CDR1 DFQATT, CDR2 SNEGSKA (reference sequence). Trimming cost V 4 bases and J 1 base, with 13 bases left between them. The CDR3 spans 14 residues. The CDR3 region is CSAISPSPNTEAFF. CDR3 nucleotide sequence: TGCAGTGCTATTAGTCCTTCTCCGAACACTGAAGCTTTCTTT.

Only a few counts were recorded for this clonotype. J is TRBJ1-2 and V is TRBV28, with 8 bases that match TRBD1. CDR3 length: 13 residues. Germline V gives CDR1 MDHEN, CDR2 SYDVKM. With V trimmed by 6 bases and J by 4 bases, 4 bases remained unmatched. The CDR3 DNA sequence: TGTGCCAGCAGCCGGGACAGGCCCTATGGCTACACCTTC. Translation: CASSRDRPYGYTF.

The rearrangement joins TRBV7-2 to TRBJ2-5; TRBD1 matches at 11 bases. The V and J ends lost 1 base and 5 bases, in that order; junction bases with no gene match: 6. Germline CDR1 is SGHTA and CDR2 is FQGNSA. There are 16 residues in the CDR3. In DNA form, the CDR3 reads TGTGCCAGCAGCTTAGTCGGACAGGGGGCGGGGGAGACCCAGTACTTC. It translates to CASSLVGQGAGETQYF.

In its sample, this clonotype was seen many times. The gene calls are TRBV20-1 and TRBJ2-5; no clear D. V was cut by 3 bases and J by 2 bases, with 4 bases left in between. The germline V gene has CDR1 DFQATT and CDR2 SNEGSKA (reference sequence). This CDR3 contains 11 residues. The CDR3 region is CSASGQETQYF. The CDR3, as DNA: TGCAGTGCTAGCGGTCAAGAGACCCAGTACTTC.

The chain combines TRBV29-1 with TRBJ1-1, with 8 bases lining up with TRBD1. The CDR3 contains 14 residues. The V segment lost 7 bases and the J segment 3 bases; nucleotides outside the gene matches: 10. Germline V lookup: CDR1 SQVTM, CDR2 ANQGSEA. The CDR3 here is CSAERAGGYTEAFF. CDR3 nucleotide sequence: TGCAGCGCTGAGCGGGCAGGGGGCTACACTGAAGCTTTCTTT. The full variable domain, rest sourced from reference TRBV29-1 and TRBJ1-1, is SAVISQKPSRDICQRGTSLTIQCQVDSQVTMMFWYRQQPGQSLTLIATANQGSEATYESGFVIDKFPISRPNLTFSTLTVSNMSPEDSSIYLCSAERAGGYTEAFFGQGTRLTVV.

This sequence joins TRBV3-1 and TRBJ1-2, with no clear D. Trimming stripped 0 bases from V and 1 base from J, with 12 bases between. The germline CDR1 and CDR2 sequences are LGHDT and YNNKEL (reference sequence). The length of the CDR3 is 16 residues. Here the CDR3 DNA reads TGTGCCAGCAGCCAAGAAATAACAGTATTTAACTATGGCTACACCTTC. Protein sequence: CASSQEITVFNYGYTF.

This clonotype showed up just a few times. CDR3 region: CASRPTSGVPDTQYF. For the CDR3, the DNA is TGTGCCAGCAGGCCGACTAGCGGGGTCCCCGATACGCAGTATTTT. This chain connects TRBV6-5 to TRBJ2-3; 11 bases line up with TRBD2. V trimming: 6 bases; J trimming: 6 bases; junction bases outside the gene matches: 8. Germline-derived CDR1 and CDR2 are MNHEY and SVGAGI. The CDR3 consists of 15 residues.

J is TRBJ1-2 and V is TRBV6-1; D call uncertain. Trimming removed 6 bases from V and 4 bases from J, with 21 bases in between. The length of the CDR3 is 16 residues. Germline lookup yields CDR1 MNHNS and CDR2 SASEGT. CDR3 sequence reads: CASRGTSGSQFYGYTF. The CDR3 DNA is TGTGCCAGCAGGGGAACCTCGGGAAGTCAGTTCTATGGCTACACCTTC.

The chain combines TRBV4-2 with TRBJ2-4; D is possibly TRBD2 (6 bases). Germline values: CDR1 LGHNA, CDR2 YNFKEQ. V was shortened by 1 base and J by 0 bases, with 19 bases between the two germline ends. The CDR3 totals 19 residues. CDR3 nucleotide sequence: TGTGCCAGCAGCCAAGCTCCGACTAGGGTTCACCTAGCCAAAAACATTCAGTACTTC. This encodes CASSQAPTRVHLAKNIQYF.